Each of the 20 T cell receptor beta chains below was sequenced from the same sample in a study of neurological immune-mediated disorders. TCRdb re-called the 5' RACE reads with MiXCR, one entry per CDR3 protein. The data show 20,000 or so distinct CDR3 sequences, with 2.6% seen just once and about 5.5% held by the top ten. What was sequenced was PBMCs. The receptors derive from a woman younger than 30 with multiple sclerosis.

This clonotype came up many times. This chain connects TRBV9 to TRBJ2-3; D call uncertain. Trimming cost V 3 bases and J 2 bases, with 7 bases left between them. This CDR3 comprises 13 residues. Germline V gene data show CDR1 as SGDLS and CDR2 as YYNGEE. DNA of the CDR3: TGTGCCAGCAGCGCGAACCCCACAGATACGCAGTATTTT. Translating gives CASSANPTDTQYF.

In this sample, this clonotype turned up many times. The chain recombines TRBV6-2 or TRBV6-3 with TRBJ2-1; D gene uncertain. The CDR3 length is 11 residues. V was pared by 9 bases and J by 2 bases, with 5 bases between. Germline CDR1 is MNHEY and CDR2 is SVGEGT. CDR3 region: CASSTYNEQFF. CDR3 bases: TGTGCCAGTTCGACCTACAATGAGCAGTTCTTC.

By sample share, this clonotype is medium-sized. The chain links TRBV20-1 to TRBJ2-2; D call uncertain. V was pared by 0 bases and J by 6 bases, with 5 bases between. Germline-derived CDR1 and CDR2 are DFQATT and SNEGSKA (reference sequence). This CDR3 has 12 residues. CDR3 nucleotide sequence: TGCAGTGCTAGAGATTTCGCCGGGGAGCTGTTTTTT. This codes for CSARDFAGELFF.

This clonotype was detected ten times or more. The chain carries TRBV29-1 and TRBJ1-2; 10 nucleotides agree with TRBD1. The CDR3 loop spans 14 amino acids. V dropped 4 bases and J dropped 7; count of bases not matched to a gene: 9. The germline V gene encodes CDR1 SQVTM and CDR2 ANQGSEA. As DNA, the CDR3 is TGCAGCGTTGTTCCGGGACAGGGGACGGGTGGCTACACCTTC. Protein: CSVVPGQGTGGYTF.

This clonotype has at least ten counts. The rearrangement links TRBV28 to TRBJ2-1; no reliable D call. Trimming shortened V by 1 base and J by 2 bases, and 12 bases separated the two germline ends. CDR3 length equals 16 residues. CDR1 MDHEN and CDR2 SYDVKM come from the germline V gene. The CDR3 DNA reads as TGTGCCAGCAGTTTATTGACGGGCCGAACCTACAATGAGCAGTTCTTC. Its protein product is CASSLLTGRTYNEQFF.

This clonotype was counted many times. The chain's CDR3 is CASSLDSGMVDTQYF. CDR3 nucleotides: TGTGCCAGCAGCTTAGACAGCGGGATGGTAGATACGCAGTATTTT. The chain combines TRBV7-2 with TRBJ2-3, with 7 bases aligning to TRBD2. Germline V CDR1 and CDR2: SGHTA, FQGNSA. CDR3 size: 15 residues. With V trimmed by 1 base and J by 5 bases, 6 bases remained unmatched.

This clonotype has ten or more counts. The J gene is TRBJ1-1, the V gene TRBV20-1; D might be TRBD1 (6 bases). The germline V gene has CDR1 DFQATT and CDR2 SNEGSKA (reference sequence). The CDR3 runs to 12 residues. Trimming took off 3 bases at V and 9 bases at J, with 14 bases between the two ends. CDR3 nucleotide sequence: TGCAGTGCTAGGGACAGCGCTCTGAAAGCTTTCTTT. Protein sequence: CSARDSALKAFF.

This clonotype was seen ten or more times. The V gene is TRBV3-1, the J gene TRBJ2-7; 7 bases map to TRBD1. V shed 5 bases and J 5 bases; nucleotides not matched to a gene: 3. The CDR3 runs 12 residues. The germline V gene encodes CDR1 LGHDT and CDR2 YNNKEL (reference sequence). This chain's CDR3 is CASSRGRDEQYF. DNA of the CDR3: TGTGCCAGCAGCAGGGGGCGAGACGAGCAGTACTTC.

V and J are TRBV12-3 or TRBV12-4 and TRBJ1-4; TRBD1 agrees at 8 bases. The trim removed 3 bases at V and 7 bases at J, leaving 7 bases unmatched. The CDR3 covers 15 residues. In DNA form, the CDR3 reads TGTGCCAGCAGTTTGGCCGGGACAGGAAGTGAAAAACTGTTTTTT. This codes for CASSLAGTGSEKLFF.

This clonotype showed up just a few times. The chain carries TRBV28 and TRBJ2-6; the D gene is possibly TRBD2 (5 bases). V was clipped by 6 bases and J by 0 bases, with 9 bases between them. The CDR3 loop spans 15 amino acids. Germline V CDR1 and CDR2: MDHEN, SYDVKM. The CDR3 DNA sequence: TGTGCCAGCAGCTTGGCGGGCTCTGGGGCCAACGTCCTGACTTTC. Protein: CASSLAGSGANVLTF.

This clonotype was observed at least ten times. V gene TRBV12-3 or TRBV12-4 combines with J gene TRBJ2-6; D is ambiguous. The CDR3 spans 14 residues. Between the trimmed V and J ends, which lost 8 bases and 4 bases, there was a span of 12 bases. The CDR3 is CASRRRYGANVLTF. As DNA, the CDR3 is TGTGCCAGCCGACGTCGGTACGGGGCCAACGTCCTGACTTTC.

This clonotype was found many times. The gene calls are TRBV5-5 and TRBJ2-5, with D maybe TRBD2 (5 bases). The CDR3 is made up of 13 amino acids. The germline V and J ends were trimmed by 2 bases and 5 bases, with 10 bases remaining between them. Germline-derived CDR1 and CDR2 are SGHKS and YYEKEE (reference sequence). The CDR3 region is CASSLLVSETQYF. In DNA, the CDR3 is TGTGCCAGCAGCTTACTAGTGAGTGAGACCCAGTACTTC.

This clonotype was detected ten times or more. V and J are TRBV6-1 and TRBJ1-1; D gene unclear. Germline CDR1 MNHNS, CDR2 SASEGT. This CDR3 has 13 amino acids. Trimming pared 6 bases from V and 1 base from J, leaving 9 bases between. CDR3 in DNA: TGTGCCAGCAGAGCGACCTGGAACACTGAAGCTTTCTTT. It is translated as CASRATWNTEAFF.

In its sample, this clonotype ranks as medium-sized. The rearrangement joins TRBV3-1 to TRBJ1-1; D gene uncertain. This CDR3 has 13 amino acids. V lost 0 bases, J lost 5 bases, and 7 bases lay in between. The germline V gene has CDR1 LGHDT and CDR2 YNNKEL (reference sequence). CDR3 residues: CASSQDRRTEAFF. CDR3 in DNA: TGTGCCAGCAGCCAAGACAGGAGAACTGAAGCTTTCTTT.

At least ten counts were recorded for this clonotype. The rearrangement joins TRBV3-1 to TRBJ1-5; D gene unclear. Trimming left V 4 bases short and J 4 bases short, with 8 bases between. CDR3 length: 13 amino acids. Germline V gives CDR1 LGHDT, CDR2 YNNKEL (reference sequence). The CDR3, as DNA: TGTGCCAGCAGCCGCGGGCAGAATCAGCCCCAGCATTTT. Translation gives CASSRGQNQPQHF. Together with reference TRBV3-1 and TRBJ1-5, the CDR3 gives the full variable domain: DTAVSQTPKYLVTQMGNDKSIKCEQNLGHDTMYWYKQDSKKFLKIMFSYNNKELIINETVPNRFSPKSPDKAHLNLHINSLELGDSAVYFCASSRGQNQPQHFGDGTRLSIL.

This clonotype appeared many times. CDR3 protein: CSATTVGKDDNEQFF. For the CDR3, the DNA is TGCAGTGCCACGACAGTAGGGAAGGACGACAATGAGCAGTTCTTC. The chain joins TRBV20-1 to TRBJ2-1; perhaps TRBD1 as D (5 bases). The CDR3 extends over 15 amino acids. V shed 6 bases and J shed 5 bases, with 20 bases lying between them. CDR1 and CDR2 from the germline V gene are DFQATT and SNEGSKA (reference sequence).

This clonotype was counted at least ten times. For the CDR3, the DNA is TGTGCCAGCACTTTGACAGGCCAAGAGACCCAGTACTTC. Its protein is CASTLTGQETQYF. V is TRBV2 and J is TRBJ2-5; maybe TRBD1 (6 bases). Trimming left V 7 bases short and J 1 base short, with 10 bases between. The length of the CDR3 is 13 residues. CDR1 is SNHLY and CDR2 is FYNNEI in the germline V gene.

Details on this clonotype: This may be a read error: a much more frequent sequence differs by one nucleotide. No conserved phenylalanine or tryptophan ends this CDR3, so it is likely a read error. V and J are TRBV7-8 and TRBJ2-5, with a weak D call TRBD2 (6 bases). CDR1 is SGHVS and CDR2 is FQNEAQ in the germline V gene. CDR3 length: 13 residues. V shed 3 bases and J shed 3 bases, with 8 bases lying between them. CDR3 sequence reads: CASSFSGEETQYC. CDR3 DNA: TGTGCCAGCAGCTTTAGCGGAGAAGAGACCCAGTACTGC.

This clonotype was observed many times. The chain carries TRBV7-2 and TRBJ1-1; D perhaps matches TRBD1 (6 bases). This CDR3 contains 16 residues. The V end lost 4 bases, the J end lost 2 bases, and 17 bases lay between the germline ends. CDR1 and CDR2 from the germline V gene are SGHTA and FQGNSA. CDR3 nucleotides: TGTGCCAGCAGCTCCGGTGGAGGACAGAGAAACACTGAAGCTTTCTTT. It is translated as CASSSGGGQRNTEAFF. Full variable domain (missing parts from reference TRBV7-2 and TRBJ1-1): GAGVSQSPSNKVTEKGKDVELRCDPISGHTALYWYRQSLGQGLEFLIYFQGNSAPDKSGLPSDRFSAERTGGSVSTLTIQRTQQEDSAVYLCASSSGGGQRNTEAFFGQGTRLTVV.

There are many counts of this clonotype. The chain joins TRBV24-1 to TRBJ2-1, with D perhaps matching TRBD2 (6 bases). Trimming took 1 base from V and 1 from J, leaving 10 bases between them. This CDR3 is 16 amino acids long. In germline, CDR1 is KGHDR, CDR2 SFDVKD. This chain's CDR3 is CATSDLGGVSYNEQFF. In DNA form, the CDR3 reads TGTGCCACCAGTGATTTAGGAGGGGTGTCCTACAATGAGCAGTTCTTC.